This TCR beta chain was captured by sequencing in a study of T cells after posttransplantation cyclophosphamide. Study-wide findings and caveats: Donor-recipient repertoire similarity was low at 1-2 months, rising over year one. TRB overlap between skin or GI tissue T cells and blood was limited.

This related bone marrow graft donor gave peripheral blood on the day of marrow donation. Sequencing used immunoSEQ multiplex PCR; TCRdb keeps in-frame clones, though not all of them. This sample carries about 26,000 clones, none of them present only once. In its sample, this clone was seen many times. Its antigen is not known. Germline CDR1 MNHNS, CDR2 SASEGT. The CDR3 is 15 amino acids. V lost 6 bases to trimming and J lost 4 bases; unmatched junction nucleotides: 7. V usage is TRBV6-1 and J usage is TRBJ1-5, with TRBD1 matching over 9 bases. The material sequenced was PBMCs. This TCR derives from a man in his fifties or sixties in good health, CMV-negative, and a related stem cell transplant donor. CDR3 loop: CASSEDRGGNQPQHF. The CDR3 nucleotides are TGTGCCAGCAGCGAGGACAGGGGAGGGAATCAGCCCCAGCATTTT.